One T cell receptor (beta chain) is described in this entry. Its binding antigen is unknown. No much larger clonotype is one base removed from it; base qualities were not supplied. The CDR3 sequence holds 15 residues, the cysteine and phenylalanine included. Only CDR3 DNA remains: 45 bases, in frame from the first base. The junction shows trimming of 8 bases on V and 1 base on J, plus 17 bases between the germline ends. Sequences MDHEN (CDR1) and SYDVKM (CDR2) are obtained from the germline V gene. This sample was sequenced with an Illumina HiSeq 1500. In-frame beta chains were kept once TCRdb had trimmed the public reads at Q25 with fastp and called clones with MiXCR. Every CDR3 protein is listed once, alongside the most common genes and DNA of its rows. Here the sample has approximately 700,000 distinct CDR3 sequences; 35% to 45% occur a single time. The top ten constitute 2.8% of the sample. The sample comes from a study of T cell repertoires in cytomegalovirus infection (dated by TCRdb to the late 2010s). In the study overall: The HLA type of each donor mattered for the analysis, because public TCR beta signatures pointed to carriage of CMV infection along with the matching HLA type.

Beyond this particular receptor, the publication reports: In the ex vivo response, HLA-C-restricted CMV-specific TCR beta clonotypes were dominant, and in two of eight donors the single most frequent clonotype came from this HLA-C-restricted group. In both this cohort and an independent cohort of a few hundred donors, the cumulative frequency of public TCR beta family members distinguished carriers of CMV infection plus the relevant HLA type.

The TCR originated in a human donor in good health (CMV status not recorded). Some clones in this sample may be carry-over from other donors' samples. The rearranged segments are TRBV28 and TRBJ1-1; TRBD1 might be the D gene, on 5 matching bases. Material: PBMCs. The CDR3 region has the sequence CASLQYTGQNTEAFF. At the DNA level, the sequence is TGTGCCAGCCTACAGTATACCGGACAGAACACTGAAGCTTTCTTT.